Each of the 19 T cell receptor beta chains below was sequenced from the same sample in a study of T cells in Graves' hyperthyroidism and ophthalmopathy. TCR beta CDR3 region amplification was performed from RNA transcripts. When the TCR CDR3 underwent first-round RT-PCR, the HTBI primer set was used. TCRdb reprocessed the multiplex PCR reads with MiXCR, giving one entry per CDR3 protein. The repertoire holds 600,000 or so distinct CDR3 sequences, with approximately 15% as singletons. The sequencing sample was made of blood. The source is a woman in her fifties or sixties with Graves' ophthalmopathy.

This clonotype was seen at least ten times. The chain links TRBV28 to TRBJ2-1; D is uncertain. Germline V CDR1 and CDR2: MDHEN, SYDVKM. V shed 8 bases and J shed 3 bases, with 5 bases lying between them. This CDR3 comprises 11 residues. Here the CDR3 DNA reads TGTGCCAGCGGTGACTACAATGAGCAGTTCTTC. Its translation is CASGDYNEQFF.

The sample holds a few counts of this clonotype. The V gene is TRBV6-1, the J gene TRBJ2-3, with 7 bases lining up with TRBD2. Trimming cost V 3 bases and J 5 bases; bases outside gene matches: 14. The germline CDR1 and CDR2 sequences are MNHNS and SASEGT. The length of the CDR3 is 17 residues. CDR3 DNA: TGTGCCAGCAGTGACCTAACTTTCCGGGGCGGGAGAGATACGCAGTATTTT. Its translation: CASSDLTFRGGRDTQYF.

The chain joins TRBV4-2 to TRBJ2-7; 7 bases are shared with TRBD1. Germline assignment: CDR1 LGHNA and CDR2 YNFKEQ. V lost 1 base, J lost 1 base, and 4 bases stayed unmatched. There are 15 residues in the CDR3. For the CDR3, the DNA is TGTGCCAGCAGCCAAGGACAGGGATCTTCCTACGAGCAGTACTTC. Translation: CASSQGQGSSYEQYF.

The chain carries TRBV29-1 and TRBJ1-2, with D possibly matching TRBD1 (5 bases). In germline, CDR1 is SQVTM, CDR2 ANQGSEA. Trimming took off 6 bases at V and 5 bases at J, with 19 bases between the two ends. The length of the CDR3 is 14 residues. Here the CDR3 reads CSVGRDELEYGYTF. CDR3 bases: TGCAGCGTCGGCCGGGACGAACTCGAATATGGCTACACCTTC.

The chain is built from TRBV27 and TRBJ2-3; D may be TRBD1 (5 bases). V was pared by 8 bases and J by 3 bases, with 15 bases between. Per germline, CDR1 MNHEY and CDR2 SMNVEV (reference sequence). This CDR3 comprises 14 residues. The CDR3 is CASAEAGQTDTQYF. CDR3 DNA sequence: TGTGCCAGCGCCGAAGCAGGACAAACAGATACGCAGTATTTT.

The CDR3 loop reads CASSLGGGRVSQYF. Here the CDR3 DNA reads TGTGCCAGCAGCTTAGGTGGAGGAAGGGTATCGCAGTACTTC. This sequence joins TRBV11-2 and TRBJ2-7; maybe TRBD2 (5 bases). This CDR3 comprises 14 residues. Germline V gives CDR1 SGHAT, CDR2 FQNNGV. Trimming cost V 1 base and J 9 bases, with 16 bases left between them.

This clonotype showed up many times. V is TRBV28 and J is TRBJ2-5; 8 nucleotides agree with TRBD2. CDR3 length: 15 amino acids. The junction had 5 bases not matched to a gene; V was cut back by 5 bases and J by 0 bases. Germline V gives CDR1 MDHEN, CDR2 SYDVKM. As DNA, the CDR3 is TGTGCCAGCAGTACGAGCGGGAGACACCAAGAGACCCAGTACTTC. This gives the protein CASSTSGRHQETQYF. The variable domain in full, completed from reference TRBV28 and TRBJ2-5, reads DVKVTQSSRYLVKRTGEKVFLECVQDMDHENMFWYRQDPGLGLRLIYFSYDVKMKEKGDIPEGYSVSREKKERFSLILESASTNQTSMYLCASSTSGRHQETQYFGPGTRLLVL.

This clonotype came up many times. V gene TRBV20-1 combines with J gene TRBJ2-1; 9 bases map to TRBD2. With 7 bases clipped from V and 8 bases from J, the junction kept 12 bases outside the gene matches. This CDR3 region has 14 residues. Germline-derived CDR1 and CDR2 are DFQATT and SNEGSKA (reference sequence). CDR3 nucleotides: TGCAGTGGCCAGGGCGGGAGGGCCCCCCATGAGCAGTTCTTC. Its protein is CSGQGGRAPHEQFF.

This clonotype was picked up a small number of times. This sequence joins TRBV7-2 and TRBJ2-7, with D tentatively TRBD2 (6 bases). The CDR3 consists of 15 residues. Trimming shortened V by 1 base and J by 4 bases, and 14 bases separated the two germline ends. Germline V gives CDR1 SGHTA, CDR2 FQGNSA. The CDR3 loop is CASSLDQGGWYEQYF. For the CDR3, the DNA is TGTGCCAGCAGCTTAGACCAGGGAGGATGGTACGAGCAGTACTTC. The variable domain in full, with the rest retrieved from reference TRBV7-2 and TRBJ2-7, is GAGVSQSPSNKVTEKGKDVELRCDPISGHTALYWYRQSLGQGLEFLIYFQGNSAPDKSGLPSDRFSAERTGGSVSTLTIQRTQQEDSAVYLCASSLDQGGWYEQYFGPGTRLTVT.

This clonotype was detected many times. This chain links TRBV5-1 with TRBJ1-1, with D possibly matching TRBD1 (5 bases). CDR1 and CDR2 from the germline V gene are SGHRS and YFSETQ. V shed 0 bases and J shed 1 base, with 10 bases lying between them. The CDR3 is 15 amino acids. The CDR3 is CASSLAGASNTEAFF. The CDR3 region has the DNA TGCGCCAGCAGCTTGGCCGGGGCCTCGAACACTGAAGCTTTCTTT.

This clonotype showed up many times. V gene TRBV2 combines with J gene TRBJ2-1; D is perhaps TRBD1 or TRBD2 (5 bases each). Germline assignment: CDR1 SNHLY and CDR2 FYNNEI. V lost 6 bases, J lost 6 bases, and 18 bases lay in between. The CDR3 is 15 residues long. CDR3 DNA sequence: TGTGCCAGCAGCGCCGACGTACCGAGGGGCAATGAGCAGTTCTTC. Translating it yields CASSADVPRGNEQFF.

This clonotype was recorded many times. V is TRBV7-3 and J is TRBJ2-3; 9 bases line up with TRBD2. J gave up 2 bases and V 4 bases, and 7 bases lay outside the gene matches. The CDR3 length is 16 residues. Germline CDR1 and CDR2: SGHTA and FQGTGA. CDR3 in DNA: TGTGCCAGCAGCTCCATTAGCGGGAGTCCCACAGATACGCAGTATTTT. Residues: CASSSISGSPTDTQYF.

This clonotype came up many times. CDR3 nucleotides: TGTGCCAGCAGCCAAGAAACCCGCCTGTTTGGCTACACCTTC. Encoded protein: CASSQETRLFGYTF. This chain uses TRBV3-1 with TRBJ1-2; no clear D. The CDR3 loop spans 14 amino acids. Trimming took 0 bases from V and 7 from J, leaving 12 bases between them. Looked up from germline, CDR1 is LGHDT and CDR2 is YNNKEL (reference sequence). Based on the CDR3 plus reference TRBV3-1 and TRBJ1-2, the full variable domain is DTAVSQTPKYLVTQMGNDKSIKCEQNLGHDTMYWYKQDSKKFLKIMFSYNNKELIINETVPNRFSPKSPDKAHLNLHINSLELGDSAVYFCASSQETRLFGYTFGSGTRLTVV.

This clonotype was observed a handful of times. The genes are TRBV6-1 and TRBJ2-3, with 10 bases lining up with TRBD2. The V and J ends lost 7 bases and 4 bases, in that order; junction bases with no gene match: 5. This CDR3 has 14 amino acids. Germline CDR1 is MNHNS and CDR2 is SASEGT. Here the CDR3 reads CASIRAGGSDTQYF. The DNA of the CDR3 is TGTGCCAGCATTCGAGCGGGAGGGTCAGATACGCAGTATTTT.

A few counts support this clonotype. The chain recombines TRBV29-1 with TRBJ1-1; 9 positions match TRBD1. The CDR3 sequence is 13 residues long. CDR1 and CDR2 (germline): SQVTM, ANQGSEA. V lost 6 bases, J lost 5 bases, and 7 bases stayed unmatched. CDR3 nucleotides: TGCAGCGTCAGGGGGACAGGGCGAACTGAAGCTTTCTTT. Its protein product is CSVRGTGRTEAFF. The entire variable domain, with the rest obtained from reference TRBV29-1 and TRBJ1-1, is as follows: SAVISQKPSRDICQRGTSLTIQCQVDSQVTMMFWYRQQPGQSLTLIATANQGSEATYESGFVIDKFPISRPNLTFSTLTVSNMSPEDSSIYLCSVRGTGRTEAFFGQGTRLTVV.

The chain couples TRBV7-2 to TRBJ2-1; TRBD2 agrees at 7 bases. The V segment lost 2 bases and the J segment 10 bases; nucleotides outside the gene matches: 8. Germline assignment: CDR1 SGHTA and CDR2 FQGNSA. The CDR3 contains 14 residues. In DNA form, the CDR3 reads TGTGCCAGCAGCTTAATGGGACTACCTCGAGAGCAGTTCTTC. Protein sequence: CASSLMGLPREQFF.

A few counts support this clonotype. The CDR3 ends on some other residue instead of the conserved phenylalanine or tryptophan, so this is likely a read error. CDR3 nucleotides: TGTGCCAGCAGCCTTCTCCTCTACGAGCAGTACCTC. Protein sequence: CASSLLLYEQYL. The V call is TRBV28, the J call TRBJ2-7; D remains unclear. CDR1 is MDHEN and CDR2 is SYDVKM in the germline V gene. Trimming cost V 6 bases and J 3 bases, with 9 bases left between them. CDR3 length: 12 amino acids.

CDR3 DNA: TGTGCCAGTTCCCCCTCAGGGGTCCTATCGCAGTTCTTC. The encoded protein is CASSPSGVLSQFF. The chain is built from TRBV19 and TRBJ2-1, with D possibly TRBD1 on 6 matching bases. The CDR3 loop spans 13 amino acids. Germline CDR1 LNHDA, CDR2 SQIVND (reference sequence). The ends were cut back, 8 bases at V and 12 bases at J, with 20 bases in the middle.

At least ten counts were recorded for this clonotype. The chain couples TRBV30 to TRBJ2-5; D is unresolved. V lost 1 base and J lost 5, with 2 bases in between. Germline lookup yields CDR1 GTSNPN and CDR2 SVGIG (reference sequence). The length of the CDR3 is 10 residues. The CDR3 coding sequence is TGTGCCTGGAGTGGGGAGACCCAGTACTTC. It yields the protein CAWSGETQYF.